A single sample is the source of the 32 T cell receptor beta chains below, sequenced in a study of cytomegalovirus exposure and HLA in healthy donors. Primers: 60 Vbeta forward and 13 Jbeta reverse. The data were produced by immunoSEQ multiplex PCR, yet TCRdb's version contains in-frame clones alone and is incomplete. The sample records 150,000 or so clones, around three quarters being singletons. Sequencing was performed on PBMCs. Receptor source: a woman aged 55-75 years in good health and CMV-seropositive.

This clone was picked up one time. The chain is built from TRBV9 and TRBJ1-1; tentatively, D is TRBD1 (6 bases). Germline V CDR1 and CDR2: SGDLS, YYNGEE. Trimming pared 0 bases from V and 0 bases from J, leaving 9 bases between. This CDR3 is built from 15 residues. The CDR3 reads CASSVVRQVNTEAFF. The CDR3, as DNA: TGTGCCAGCAGCGTAGTAAGACAGGTGAACACTGAAGCTTTCTTT.

This clone was seen only a few times. V usage is TRBV5-6 and J usage is TRBJ2-3; TRBD1 agrees at 9 bases. In germline, CDR1 is SGHDT, CDR2 YYEEEE. This CDR3 is built from 15 residues. V shed 4 bases, J shed 3 bases, and the junction held 6 bases outside the gene matches. CDR3 loop: CASSPGTGKTDTQYF. The CDR3 nucleotides are TGTGCCAGCAGCCCAGGGACAGGGAAAACAGATACGCAGTATTTT.

The chain is built from TRBV28 and TRBJ1-1; TRBD1 is a possible D gene (6 bases). V was cut by 8 bases and J by 1 base, with 14 bases left in between. This CDR3 spans 14 amino acids. Germline CDR1 reads MDHEN; CDR2 reads SYDVKM. As DNA, the CDR3 is TGTGCCAGCCGAATAACAGGGTCGAACACTGAAGCTTTCTTT. This encodes CASRITGSNTEAFF. Variable domain in full (rest from reference TRBV28 and TRBJ1-1): DVKVTQSSRYLVKRTGEKVFLECVQDMDHENMFWYRQDPGLGLRLIYFSYDVKMKEKGDIPEGYSVSREKKERFSLILESASTNQTSMYLCASRITGSNTEAFFGQGTRLTVV.

V usage is TRBV5-1 and J usage is TRBJ2-7; TRBD2 aligns across 13 bases. The J segment lost 3 bases and the V segment lost 7 bases, leaving 1 base of the junction unmatched. The CDR3 is made up of 13 amino acids. Germline V gene data show CDR1 as SGHRS and CDR2 as YFSETQ. This CDR3 is CASGTSGNYEQYF. The CDR3 DNA reads as TGCGCCAGCGGGACTAGCGGGAACTACGAGCAGTACTTC.

V gene TRBV28 combines with J gene TRBJ1-1, with D uncertain. Germline V CDR1 and CDR2: MDHEN, SYDVKM. Trimming shortened V by 5 bases and J by 0 bases, and 10 bases separated the two germline ends. The CDR3 spans 14 residues. The CDR3 sequence: CASSPDWMNTEAFF. CDR3 nucleotide sequence: TGTGCCAGCAGTCCGGACTGGATGAACACTGAAGCTTTCTTT.

The rearrangement joins TRBV10-3 to TRBJ2-2, with D possibly TRBD2 on 5 matching bases. Trimming took 5 bases from V and 5 from J, leaving 15 bases between them. Germline V gene sequence: CDR1 ENHRY, CDR2 SYGVKD. The CDR3 spans 15 residues. The CDR3 loop is CAISNRETRTGELFF. For the CDR3, the DNA is TGTGCCATCAGTAACCGGGAAACGAGGACCGGGGAGCTGTTTTTT.

V is TRBV6-5 and J is TRBJ1-2; unclear D gene. Per germline, CDR1 MNHEY and CDR2 SVGAGI. V gave up 6 bases and J gave up 7 bases, with 18 bases separating them. The CDR3 has 14 residues. CDR3 DNA sequence: TGTGCCAGCAGCCCGGTGCGGGGTATGTTTGGCTACACCTTC. Its protein is CASSPVRGMFGYTF.

The V gene is TRBV12-5, the J gene TRBJ2-7, with D possibly being TRBD2 (6 bases). The CDR3 totals 13 residues. Germline V CDR1 and CDR2: LGHNT, FRNRAP. Deletions cut 6 bases from V and 1 base from J, with 10 bases between. The CDR3 DNA reads as TGTGCTAGTGGCTCGGGGGAATCCTACGAGCAGTACTTC. It encodes CASGSGESYEQYF.

This sequence joins TRBV6-1 and TRBJ2-3; D possibly corresponds to TRBD1 (6 bases). V was trimmed by 5 bases and J by 1 base, leaving 13 bases between them. Germline V gene data show CDR1 as MNHNS and CDR2 as SASEGT. The CDR3 spans 15 residues. CDR3 region: CASSPDRYGTDTQYF. CDR3 coding DNA: TGTGCCAGCAGTCCTGACAGGTACGGCACAGATACGCAGTATTTT.

The rearrangement joins TRBV27 to TRBJ2-3; weak D call: TRBD2 (5 bases). The germline V gene encodes CDR1 MNHEY and CDR2 SMNVEV (reference sequence). The CDR3 sequence is 16 residues long. Trimming pared 5 bases from V and 1 base from J, leaving 16 bases between. This CDR3 is CASSPSRVGGTDTQYF. DNA of the CDR3: TGTGCCAGCAGTCCATCACGAGTCGGGGGCACAGATACGCAGTATTTT.

This chain links TRBV5-8 with TRBJ1-1; D possibly corresponds to TRBD1 (6 bases). Trimming took 2 bases from V and 6 from J, leaving 11 bases between them. The CDR3 runs to 13 residues. Per the germline V gene, CDR1 is SGHTS and CDR2 is YDEGEE. The CDR3: CASSFTGGPEAFF. CDR3 nucleotide sequence: TGTGCCAGCAGCTTTACGGGGGGCCCTGAAGCTTTCTTT.

This rearrangement joins TRBV7-9 to TRBJ2-7, with 7 bases matching TRBD1. Unmatched junction bases numbered 9, after V lost 7 bases and J lost 0 bases. Germline V gene lookup returns CDR1 SEHNR and CDR2 FQNEAQ (reference sequence). The CDR3 has 15 amino acids. CDR3 DNA: TGTGCCAGCACCAGACAGGGCCAAACCTCCTACGAGCAGTACTTC. This sequence encodes CASTRQGQTSYEQYF.

CDR3 sequence reads: CSFLSGASSYEQYF. The CDR3 DNA follows: TGCAGCTTCCTCAGCGGGGCCAGCTCCTACGAGCAGTACTTC. The chain is built from TRBV29-1 and TRBJ2-7; 7 nucleotides align to TRBD2. Per the germline V gene, CDR1 is SQVTM and CDR2 is ANQGSEA. This CDR3 has 14 residues. Trimming removed 8 bases from V and 0 bases from J; junction bases left unmatched: 10.

The V gene is TRBV6-5, the J gene TRBJ2-7, with no clear D. The V gene lost 4 bases and the J gene lost 7 bases, with 8 bases spanning the gap. There are 11 residues in the CDR3. Germline V gene sequence: CDR1 MNHEY, CDR2 SVGAGI. CDR3 protein: CASSSYREQYF. CDR3 bases: TGTGCCAGCAGTTCCTATCGGGAGCAGTACTTC.

This chain links TRBV5-1 with TRBJ2-3; no definite D call. CDR3 size: 14 residues. Germline V gene lookup returns CDR1 SGHRS and CDR2 YFSETQ. The ends were cut back, 0 bases at V and 2 bases at J, with 7 bases in the middle. The CDR3 nucleotides are TGCGCCAGCAGCTTGGCCCGGGTCACAGATACGCAGTATTTT. Amino acid sequence: CASSLARVTDTQYF.

Only a few counts were recorded for this clone. The genes are TRBV18 and TRBJ1-1; D gene ambiguous. The germline gives CDR1 KGHSH, CDR2 LQKENI. The V and J ends lost 2 bases and 0 bases respectively, with 19 bases between them. The CDR3 totals 18 residues. The DNA of the CDR3 is TGTGCCAGCTCACCAGTGATTATCGAGGTGTTAATGAACACTGAAGCTTTCTTT. Protein sequence: CASSPVIIEVLMNTEAFF.

In DNA, the CDR3 is TGTGCCAGCAGTTTACCAACTAGCGGCGGAGGGGACGGGGAGCTGTTTTTT. Translated: CASSLPTSGGGDGELFF. V is TRBV27 and J is TRBJ2-2; the match to TRBD2 covers 8 bases. The germline V gene encodes CDR1 MNHEY and CDR2 SMNVEV (reference sequence). The CDR3 is made up of 17 amino acids. The V gene end was trimmed by 2 bases and the J gene end by 7 bases; junction bases not matched to a gene: 12.

The V call is TRBV25-1, the J call TRBJ2-5; perhaps TRBD2 as D (6 bases). The CDR3 consists of 17 residues. Germline V gene lookup returns CDR1 MGHDK and CDR2 SYGVNS. V lost 1 base, J lost 5 bases, and 20 bases lay in between. CDR3 nucleotide sequence: TGTGCCAGCAGTGAATCCCTGACTAGTAGCCGCGGGGAGACCCAGTACTTC. Amino acid sequence: CASSESLTSSRGETQYF. The full variable domain, rest sourced from reference TRBV25-1 and TRBJ2-5, is EADIYQTPRYLVIGTGKKITLECSQTMGHDKMYWYQQDPGMELHLIHYSYGVNSTEKGDLSSESTVSRIRTEHFPLTLESARPSHTSQYLCASSESLTSSRGETQYFGPGTRLLVL.

This clone occurred once. The V gene is TRBV5-1, the J gene TRBJ2-1, with 11 bases lining up with TRBD2. Germline CDR1 SGHRS, CDR2 YFSETQ. CDR3 size: 16 residues. The ends lost 4 bases at V and 7 bases at J; junction bases unmatched: 10. The DNA for the CDR3 is TGCGCCAGCAGCCTAATAGCGGGAGGGCCGGAGAATGAGCAGTTCTTC. Translation gives CASSLIAGGPENEQFF.

V and J are TRBV5-1 and TRBJ1-2; D may be TRBD1 (6 bases). Looked up from germline, CDR1 is SGHRS and CDR2 is YFSETQ. This CDR3 spans 12 amino acids. The V and J ends lost 3 bases and 10 bases respectively, with 13 bases between them. CDR3 nucleotides: TGCGCCAGCAGCTCGGGACAAAATGACTACACCTTC. Amino acid sequence: CASSSGQNDYTF.

The J gene is TRBJ1-2, the V gene TRBV28, with TRBD1 identical over 7 bases. The CDR3 covers 13 residues. Germline CDR1 reads MDHEN; CDR2 reads SYDVKM. V gave up 7 bases and J gave up 6 bases; unmatched junction bases: 8. CDR3 in DNA: TGTGCCAGCACCCCCGGGACAGAGAATGGCTACACCTTC. Translating it yields CASTPGTENGYTF.

The rearrangement joins TRBV7-9 to TRBJ1-2; TRBD1 aligns across 7 bases. Germline assignment: CDR1 SEHNR and CDR2 FQNEAQ (reference sequence). The CDR3 has 13 amino acids. The J segment lost 5 bases and the V segment lost 5 bases, leaving 5 bases of the junction unmatched. The DNA of the CDR3 is TGTGCCAGCAGCGTGGACAGGTCGTATGGCTACACCTTC. It is translated as CASSVDRSYGYTF.

This clone was counted only a few times. The gene calls are TRBV18 and TRBJ2-5; D is uncertain. The end of the DNA fits TRBJ2-7 better, so the J call may be wrong. From germline, CDR1 is KGHSH and CDR2 LQKENI. The CDR3 spans 12 residues. The CDR3 coding sequence is TGTGCCAGCTCACCTAGTTCCTACGAGCAGTACTTC. Amino acids: CASSPSSYEQYF.

This clone showed up just once. V gene TRBV10-1 combines with J gene TRBJ1-5; no clear D gene. Trimming stripped 7 bases from V and 10 bases from J, with 20 bases between. Looked up from germline, CDR1 is WNHNN and CDR2 is SYGVQD (reference sequence). This CDR3 spans 14 amino acids. The CDR3 loop is CASTPGRPRDPQHF. The CDR3 region has the DNA TGCGCCAGCACCCCCGGACGGCCTCGGGATCCCCAGCATTTT.

The J gene is TRBJ2-7, the V gene TRBV27; D uncertain. Trimming cost V 9 bases and J 5 bases, with 17 bases left between them. Germline V gene sequence: CDR1 MNHEY, CDR2 SMNVEV (reference sequence). The CDR3 contains 13 residues. The CDR3, as DNA: TGTGCCAGTAGACGATCGAGGTTCGACGAGCAGTACTTC. This codes for CASRRSRFDEQYF.

The chain couples TRBV6-1 to TRBJ2-7; D is ambiguous. Deletions cut 5 bases from V and 0 bases from J, with 14 bases between. The germline V gene encodes CDR1 MNHNS and CDR2 SASEGT. The CDR3 runs to 15 residues. Here the CDR3 reads CASSTNRVSSYEQYF. The CDR3, as DNA: TGTGCCAGCAGTACCAACAGAGTTAGCTCCTACGAGCAGTACTTC.

The chain is built from TRBV5-1 and TRBJ2-2, with 7 bases lining up with TRBD2. Germline CDR1 and CDR2: SGHRS and YFSETQ. There are 15 residues in the CDR3. Germline trimming cut 3 bases from V and 5 bases from J; bases unmatched to any gene: 7. The CDR3 loop reads CASSSGGITTGELFF. DNA for the CDR3: TGCGCCAGCAGCTCGGGAGGAATTACTACCGGGGAGCTGTTTTTT.

V is TRBV4-1 and J is TRBJ1-4; 10 nucleotides align to TRBD1. The germline gives CDR1 MGHRA, CDR2 YSYEKL. The ends lost 3 bases at V and 8 bases at J; junction bases unmatched: 3. The CDR3 loop spans 14 amino acids. CDR3 DNA: TGCGCCAGCAGCCAGGACAGGGGGAGGGAAAAACTGTTTTTT. The encoded protein is CASSQDRGREKLFF.

V gene TRBV27 combines with J gene TRBJ1-1; D may be TRBD1 (5 bases). The CDR3 sequence is 15 residues long. V dropped 1 base and J dropped 6 bases, with 15 bases sitting between them. Germline V gene sequence: CDR1 MNHEY, CDR2 SMNVEV (reference sequence). The CDR3 bases are TGTGCCAGCAGTTTATATCCAGGGCCGGGGGCTGAAGCTTTCTTT. Translating it yields CASSLYPGPGAEAFF.

CDR3 residues: CASRRGEAGNQPQHF. CDR3 bases: TGTGCCAGCCGTAGGGGTGAGGCTGGCAATCAGCCCCAGCATTTT. The chain links TRBV19 to TRBJ1-5; tentative D call: TRBD1 (5 bases). Per the germline V gene, CDR1 is LNHDA and CDR2 is SQIVND (reference sequence). V lost 9 bases and J 2 bases, leaving 17 bases between the germline ends. The CDR3 loop spans 15 amino acids.

This clone was counted once. The rearrangement uses TRBV7-3 and TRBJ1-1; D perhaps matches TRBD1 (6 bases). CDR3 length: 15 residues. Trimming cost V 5 bases and J 0 bases, with 13 bases left between them. Per the germline V gene, CDR1 is SGHTA and CDR2 is FQGTGA. The CDR3 region has the DNA TGTGCCAGCAGCAATGTTGGGGGCATGAACACTGAAGCTTTCTTT. Translated, it gives CASSNVGGMNTEAFF.

The V and J genes are TRBV5-6 and TRBJ1-1; D gene uncertain. The CDR3 totals 14 residues. Trimming left V 0 bases short and J 1 base short, with 7 bases between. In germline, CDR1 is SGHDT, CDR2 YYEEEE. The CDR3 nucleotides are TGTGCCAGCAGCTTGGGACTCCGGAACACTGAAGCTTTCTTT. The encoded protein is CASSLGLRNTEAFF.